Presented here are 3 T cell receptor beta chains from one specimen sequenced in a study of blood T cell repertoires in COVID-19. The assay was immunoSEQ multiplex PCR, and TCRdb's table has in-frame clones only and misses some. The sample yields some 390,000 clones, around nine tenths seen once. Specimen: PBMCs or T cells enriched from blood (not recorded which). These receptors originate from a woman in her twenties or thirties who had recovered from COVID-19.

Only one count was recorded for this clone. CDR3 coding DNA: TGTGCCAGCAGTGTATCCAGGGTAGATGGCTACACCTTC. Translated: CASSVSRVDGYTF. The V and J genes are TRBV2 and TRBJ1-2, with TRBD1 as a possible D gene (5 bases). V lost 4 bases and J 6 bases, leaving 12 bases between the germline ends. The CDR3 loop spans 13 amino acids. Germline-derived CDR1 and CDR2 are SNHLY and FYNNEI.

The chain recombines TRBV30 with TRBJ1-1; no firm D call. CDR3 length: 13 residues. Between the trimmed V and J ends, which lost 0 bases and 6 bases, there was a span of 11 bases. Germline CDR1 GTSNPN, CDR2 SVGIG (reference sequence). The CDR3 here is CAWSVTIPAEAFF. The CDR3 DNA reads as TGTGCCTGGAGTGTAACAATACCCGCTGAAGCTTTCTTT.

This chain links TRBV10-1 with TRBJ2-7; D gene unclear. Germline lookup yields CDR1 WNHNN and CDR2 SYGVQD (reference sequence). V shed 4 bases and J shed 0 bases, with 10 bases lying between them. This CDR3 spans 14 amino acids. Here the CDR3 reads CASSVTPSSYEQYF. The DNA of the CDR3 is TGCGCCAGCAGTGTTACCCCCAGCTCCTACGAGCAGTACTTC.